What follows are 25 T cell receptor beta chains derived from one specimen sequenced in a study of beta chain features in type 1 diabetes. The study reverse transcribed the entire isolated RNA, so it sequenced expressed TCRB transcripts. Data came from immunoSEQ multiplex PCR; TCRdb stores just in-frame clones and leaves some out. The sample includes around 600,000 clones, around 12% of them seen just once. Study-wide points: All four CD4+ subsets from Type 1 diabetes patients carried moderately but significantly shorter TCRB CDR3s.

Their antigen targets remain unknown. The sequenced material came from naive CD4+ T cells from blood. The origin of the receptors is a man aged 25-45 years with type 1 diabetes.

This chain joins TRBV7-2 and TRBJ2-5; no clear D gene. This CDR3 is built from 11 residues. Germline V gene lookup returns CDR1 SGHTA and CDR2 FQGNSA. V gave up 5 bases and J gave up 4 bases, with 5 bases separating them. CDR3 DNA: TGTGCCAGCAGCCGCGGAGAGACCCAGTACTTC. It translates to CASSRGETQYF.

This clone has only a few counts. The V gene is TRBV30, the J gene TRBJ2-7; TRBD1 matches 8 bases. The germline V gene has CDR1 GTSNPN and CDR2 SVGIG (reference sequence). The CDR3 is made up of 13 amino acids. The ends lost 4 bases at V and 2 bases at J; junction bases unmatched: 4. Here the CDR3 reads CAWTRTGTYEQYF. CDR3 DNA sequence: TGTGCCTGGACACGGACAGGGACCTACGAGCAGTACTTC.

This clone has more than one count but fewer than ten. V and J are TRBV30 and TRBJ2-7, with D possibly TRBD2 on 5 matching bases. Trimming shortened V by 3 bases and J by 4 bases, and 10 bases separated the two germline ends. The CDR3 totals 12 residues. Germline V gene sequence: CDR1 GTSNPN, CDR2 SVGIG (reference sequence). CDR3 sequence reads: CAWRSGKYEQYF. CDR3 in DNA: TGTGCCTGGAGGTCGGGGAAATACGAGCAGTACTTC.

This clone was seen only a few times. V is TRBV6-5 and J is TRBJ1-1; D is unresolved. The CDR3 is 15 residues long. CDR1 and CDR2 (germline): MNHEY, SVGAGI. The V and J ends lost 5 bases and 1 base respectively, with 14 bases between them. CDR3: CASSTSDPGNTEAFF. The CDR3 DNA reads TGTGCCAGCAGTACCTCGGACCCTGGGAACACTGAAGCTTTCTTT.

This chain uses TRBV7-2 with TRBJ2-1; D remains ambiguous. This CDR3 has 13 amino acids. Trimming took 3 bases from V and 6 from J, leaving 9 bases between them. The V gene's germline CDR1 is SGHTA and CDR2 FQGNSA. CDR3 sequence: CASSFYSTNEQFF. CDR3 coding DNA: TGTGCCAGCAGCTTTTACAGCACCAATGAGCAGTTCTTC.

This clone was seen only a few times. The gene calls are TRBV4-3 and TRBJ1-5; D gene uncertain. Trimming cost V 0 bases and J 0 bases, with 3 bases left between them. The germline V gene has CDR1 LGHNA and CDR2 YSLEER. The CDR3 is made up of 14 amino acids. The CDR3 region is CASSQDTSNQPQHF. The CDR3, as DNA: TGCGCCAGCAGCCAAGACACTAGCAATCAGCCCCAGCATTTT.

This clone was detected only a few times. The chain couples TRBV7-2 to TRBJ1-2; D is ambiguous. V was pared by 2 bases and J by 2 bases, with 9 bases between. This CDR3 has 14 residues. Germline loops: CDR1 SGHTA, CDR2 FQGNSA. CDR3 loop: CASSLIQLNYGYTF. CDR3 coding DNA: TGTGCCAGCAGCTTAATACAGCTCAACTATGGCTACACCTTC.

The rearrangement links TRBV5-6 to TRBJ2-3; tentative D call: TRBD1 (6 bases). The CDR3 length is 16 residues. Germline CDR1 is SGHDT and CDR2 is YYEEEE. Deletions cut 4 bases from V and 0 bases from J, with 15 bases between. This CDR3 reads CASSIPTGPSTDTQYF. Here the CDR3 DNA reads TGTGCCAGCAGCATTCCAACAGGGCCGAGCACAGATACGCAGTATTTT.

There are a few counts of this clone. This chain links TRBV5-1 with TRBJ2-3; the match to TRBD1 covers 8 bases. CDR3 length equals 15 residues. Losses at the gene ends were 3 bases for V and 2 bases for J; bases not matched to a gene: 5. Looked up from germline, CDR1 is SGHRS and CDR2 is YFSETQ. The CDR3: CASSWRQGFTDTQYF. Written as DNA, the CDR3 is TGCGCCAGCAGCTGGAGACAGGGGTTCACAGATACGCAGTATTTT.

This chain uses TRBV11-2 with TRBJ1-1; TRBD1 agrees at 7 bases. Germline V lookup: CDR1 SGHAT, CDR2 FQNNGV. The trim removed 1 base at V and 0 bases at J, leaving 11 bases unmatched. The CDR3 runs to 18 residues. CDR3 in DNA: TGTGCCAGCAGCTTAGGTTTACGACAGGGATCGGTGAACACTGAAGCTTTCTTT. Encoded protein: CASSLGLRQGSVNTEAFF.

J is TRBJ2-3 and V is TRBV18; D is perhaps TRBD1 (6 bases). V was pared by 6 bases and J by 3 bases, with 22 bases between. The CDR3 is 17 residues long. Germline loops: CDR1 KGHSH, CDR2 LQKENI. CDR3 bases: TGTGCCAGCTCCCCCCAGCAGGGGTTAGGCCCGACAGATACGCAGTATTTT. Amino acid sequence: CASSPQQGLGPTDTQYF. Complete variable domain (other parts from reference TRBV18 and TRBJ2-3): NAGVMQNPRHLVRRRGQEARLRCSPMKGHSHVYWYRQLPEEGLKFMVYLQKENIIDESGMPKERFSAEFPKEGPSILRIQQVVRGDSAAYFCASSPQQGLGPTDTQYFGPGTRLTVL.

This rearrangement joins TRBV7-2 to TRBJ2-3, with 11 bases matching TRBD2. This CDR3 is built from 16 residues. Germline CDR1 SGHTA, CDR2 FQGNSA. The trim removed 5 bases at V and 6 bases at J, leaving 10 bases unmatched. This chain's CDR3 is CASSPPGSGGGDTQYF. For the CDR3, the DNA is TGTGCCAGCAGCCCCCCGGGTAGCGGGGGGGGCGATACGCAGTATTTT.

This clone showed up just a few times. The chain is built from TRBV6-5 and TRBJ1-3; D not certain. Trimming removed 3 bases from V and 4 bases from J, with 13 bases in between. In germline, CDR1 is MNHEY, CDR2 SVGAGI. This CDR3 is 15 amino acids long. The CDR3 nucleotides are TGTGCCAGCAGTTATTCTTATCGTTTAGGAAACACCATATATTTT. Its protein is CASSYSYRLGNTIYF.

The sample holds a few counts of this clone. The V call is TRBV18, the J call TRBJ1-6, with D possibly TRBD1 on 5 matching bases. This CDR3 spans 14 amino acids. Per the germline V gene, CDR1 is KGHSH and CDR2 is LQKENI. Trimming stripped 6 bases from V and 5 bases from J, with 11 bases between. The CDR3 is CASSPTEDNSPLHF. Written as DNA, the CDR3 is TGTGCCAGCTCCCCGACAGAGGATAATTCACCCCTCCACTTT.

This clone was observed a few times. V and J are TRBV5-1 and TRBJ1-1; D possibly corresponds to TRBD1 (5 bases). The V and J ends lost 0 bases and 8 bases respectively, with 11 bases between them. The CDR3 is made up of 13 amino acids. Germline-derived CDR1 and CDR2 are SGHRS and YFSETQ. This CDR3 is CASSLGQRDEAFF. The CDR3 DNA reads TGCGCCAGCAGCTTGGGACAGCGAGACGAAGCTTTCTTT.

Regarding this clone: Other DNA sequences from this sample encode an identical CDR3 as well. The gene calls are TRBV5-1 and TRBJ2-7; D ambiguous. Germline lookup yields CDR1 SGHRS and CDR2 YFSETQ. V was clipped by 0 bases and J by 5 bases, with 6 bases between them. The CDR3 loop spans 12 amino acids. The CDR3 protein is CASSLVGNEQYF. In nucleotides, the CDR3 is TGCGCCAGCAGCTTGGTAGGGAACGAGCAGTACTTC.

This clone was seen only a few times. The chain couples TRBV9 to TRBJ2-2; D call uncertain. The CDR3 totals 13 residues. Trimming removed 8 bases at V and 1 base at J, with 9 bases between. The germline V gene encodes CDR1 SGDLS and CDR2 YYNGEE. The CDR3 here is CASMVQNTGELFF. DNA of the CDR3: TGTGCCAGTATGGTACAGAACACCGGGGAGCTGTTTTTT.

The chain has TRBV6-5 and TRBJ2-2; the match to TRBD1 covers 8 bases. Per the germline V gene, CDR1 is MNHEY and CDR2 is SVGAGI. The J segment lost 2 bases and the V segment lost 7 bases, leaving 3 bases of the junction unmatched. CDR3 length equals 14 residues. For the CDR3, the DNA is TGTGCCAGCATTGACAGGGGAAACACCGGGGAGCTGTTTTTT. Protein: CASIDRGNTGELFF.

The chain is built from TRBV19 and TRBJ1-1; 9 nucleotides line up with TRBD1. Germline CDR1 LNHDA, CDR2 SQIVND (reference sequence). The CDR3 has 15 amino acids. V gave up 5 bases and J gave up 6 bases; unmatched junction bases: 10. The CDR3 DNA sequence: TGTGCCAGTAGTGCCCTCCGGGACAGGGCCCCTGAAGCTTTCTTT. As protein: CASSALRDRAPEAFF.

V usage is TRBV6-5 and J usage is TRBJ1-1; D ambiguous. V was trimmed by 0 bases and J by 5 bases, leaving 7 bases between them. From germline, CDR1 is MNHEY and CDR2 SVGAGI. The CDR3 contains 13 residues. The CDR3 sequence: CASSYSRETEAFF. In DNA form, the CDR3 reads TGTGCCAGCAGTTACTCAAGGGAGACTGAAGCTTTCTTT.

This clone appeared a few times. One end of the junction fails to match germline, which may point to a read error. The CDR3: CASSLGLGQGYNEQFF. DNA for the CDR3: TGTGCTAGCAGCTTAGGGCTCGGGCAGGGCTACAATGAGCAGTTCTTC. The chain couples TRBV7-7 to TRBJ2-1; maybe TRBD1 (5 bases). Germline CDR1 is SSHAT and CDR2 is FNYEAQ (reference sequence). The length of the CDR3 is 16 residues.

This chain joins TRBV6-6 and TRBJ2-1, with no clear D. CDR3 length: 11 amino acids. The V end lost 5 bases, the J end lost 9 bases, and 8 bases lay between the germline ends. Germline loops: CDR1 MNHNY, CDR2 SVGAGI (reference sequence). The CDR3 region is CASSNRAEQFF. The CDR3 DNA reads as TGTGCCAGCAGTAACCGGGCTGAGCAGTTCTTC.

V is TRBV5-4 and J is TRBJ2-1; 11 bases map to TRBD2. This CDR3 comprises 15 residues. Germline V gives CDR1 SGHNT, CDR2 YYREEE (reference sequence). Trimming at V came to 0 bases and at J to 8 bases, leaving 4 bases not matched to a gene. Here the CDR3 reads CASSLEASGGYEQFF. CDR3 bases: TGTGCCAGCAGCTTGGAAGCTAGCGGGGGGTATGAGCAGTTCTTC. Variable domain in full (rest from reference TRBV5-4 and TRBJ2-1): ETGVTQSPTHLIKTRGQQVTLRCSSQSGHNTVSWYQQALGQGPQFIFQYYREEENGRGNFPPRFSGLQFPNYSSELNVNALELDDSALYLCASSLEASGGYEQFFGPGTRLTVL.

The genes are TRBV10-3 and TRBJ2-1, with 7 positions matching TRBD1. V shed 10 bases, J shed 1 base, and the junction held 4 bases outside the gene matches. This CDR3 has 13 amino acids. Germline V lookup: CDR1 ENHRY, CDR2 SYGVKD. The CDR3 DNA follows: TGTGCCACCCTACAGGGGTCCTACAATGAGCAGTTCTTC. It is translated as CATLQGSYNEQFF.

V is TRBV28 and J is TRBJ1-4; 9 nucleotides match TRBD1. This CDR3 is built from 14 residues. V dropped 8 bases and J dropped 12; count of bases not matched to a gene: 13. Germline lookup yields CDR1 MDHEN and CDR2 SYDVKM. Written as DNA, the CDR3 is TGTGCCAGCGAGGGGTCACAGGGGGCAACGGAACTGTTTTTT. It encodes CASEGSQGATELFF.